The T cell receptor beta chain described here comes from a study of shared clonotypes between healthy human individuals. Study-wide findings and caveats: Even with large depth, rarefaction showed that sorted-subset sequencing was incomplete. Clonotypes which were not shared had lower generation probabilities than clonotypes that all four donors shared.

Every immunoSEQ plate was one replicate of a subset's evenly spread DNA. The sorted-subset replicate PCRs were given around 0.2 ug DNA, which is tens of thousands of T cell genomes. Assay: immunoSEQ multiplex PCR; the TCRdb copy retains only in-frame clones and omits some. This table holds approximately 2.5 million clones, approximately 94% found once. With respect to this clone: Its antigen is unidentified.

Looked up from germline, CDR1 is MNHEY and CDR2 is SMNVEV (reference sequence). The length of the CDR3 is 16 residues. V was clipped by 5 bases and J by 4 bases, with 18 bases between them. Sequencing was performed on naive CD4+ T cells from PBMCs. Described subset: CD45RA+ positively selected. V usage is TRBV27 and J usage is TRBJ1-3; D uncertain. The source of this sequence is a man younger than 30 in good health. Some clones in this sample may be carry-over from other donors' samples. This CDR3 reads CASSPFRIGGGNTIYF. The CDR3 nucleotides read TGTGCCAGCAGTCCCTTCAGGATAGGCGGGGGAAACACCATATATTTT.